This T cell receptor (beta chain) was recorded in a study of CD8+CD57+ T cells in acquired aplastic anemia. CDR3 length equals 14 residues. Trimming cost V 6 bases and J 0 bases, with 9 bases left between them. CDR1 and CDR2 from the germline V gene are MNHEY and SVGAGI. Researchers used genomic DNA as the template to profile TCR beta VDJ and CDR3. From the reads, TCRdb called clonotypes with MiXCR, one entry per CDR3 protein. Counted here are about 18,000 distinct CDR3 sequences, 30% to 45% occurring once; the ten biggest clones make up around 85%. Selection for sequencing was limited to patients who had shown CD8+CD57+ cell expansion by flow cytometry. As a group, the patients uniformly had severe acquired aplastic anemia. At blood sampling, none of the patients had yet received therapy. Findings and caveats of the study: Comparison of patients with controls identified approximately 28 shared CD8+ CDR3 sequences. Among patients, CD8+CD57+ cells displayed less diversity than the total CD4+ and CD8+ pools did.

This clonotype occurred many times. Its antigen is not known. The sample taken for sequencing was CD8+CD57+ T cells sorted from PBMCs. Subset given: bead-enriched CD8+CD57+ effector memory T cells from SAA patients. The chain combines TRBV6-5 with TRBJ2-1; TRBD2 might be the D (5 bases). The TCR was taken from a human donor with aplastic anemia. The CDR3 is CASSPGSSYNEQFF. The CDR3 DNA reads as TGTGCCAGCAGCCCGGGGAGCTCCTACAATGAGCAGTTCTTC.